These 25 T cell receptor beta chains came from one sample sequenced in a study of cytomegalovirus exposure and HLA in healthy donors. The PCR was carried out with 60 Vbeta primers and 13 Jbeta primers. Repertoires were generated with immunoSEQ multiplex PCR, while TCRdb's copy carries only in-frame clones and drops some. This sample has about 120,000 clones, with more than 70% found just once. The sequencing sample was made of PBMCs. The receptor set was obtained from a man younger than 45 in good health and CMV-seronegative.

The chain has TRBV30 and TRBJ1-2; 7 nucleotides match TRBD1. CDR1 and CDR2 from the germline V gene are GTSNPN and SVGIG (reference sequence). The length of the CDR3 is 17 residues. V lost 0 bases, J lost 3 bases, and 13 bases stayed unmatched. CDR3 nucleotide sequence: TGTGCCTGGAGTGTACCACAGGGGCAACTCCCTGACTATGGCTACACCTTC. Its protein is CAWSVPQGQLPDYGYTF.

This clone came up a few times. The V call is TRBV4-3, the J call TRBJ2-7; D remains ambiguous. The V gene lost 0 bases and the J gene lost 3 bases, with 6 bases spanning the gap. This CDR3 is 13 amino acids long. Germline loops: CDR1 LGHNA, CDR2 YSLEER. The CDR3 coding sequence is TGCGCCAGCAGCCAAGAGGGCTTCTACGAGCAGTACTTC. Residues: CASSQEGFYEQYF.

This clone was recorded once. V gene TRBV10-3 combines with J gene TRBJ2-5; weak D call: TRBD1 (6 bases). The end of the DNA fits TRBJ2-7 better, so the J call may be wrong. The CDR3 is made up of 15 amino acids. Germline V gene sequence: CDR1 ENHRY, CDR2 SYGVKD. The CDR3 region is CAIRPTGTLSYEQYF. DNA for the CDR3: TGTGCCATCAGGCCTACCGGGACACTTTCCTACGAGCAGTACTTC.

This clone was observed a handful of times. The chain couples TRBV27 to TRBJ2-7, with 9 bases identical to TRBD1. The germline gives CDR1 MNHEY, CDR2 SMNVEV (reference sequence). V trimming: 4 bases; J trimming: 5 bases; junction bases outside the gene matches: 9. CDR3 length: 15 residues. The CDR3 is CASSSPGDRDDEQYF. In nucleotides, the CDR3 is TGTGCCAGCAGTTCCCCCGGGGACAGGGATGACGAGCAGTACTTC.

This chain connects TRBV6-5 to TRBJ2-7; D not resolved. The germline V and J ends were trimmed by 2 bases and 0 bases, with 8 bases remaining between them. There are 14 residues in the CDR3. CDR1 is MNHEY, CDR2 SVGAGI, per germline. Written as DNA, the CDR3 is TGTGCCAGCAGTTACGCTGGGCGCTCCTACGAGCAGTACTTC. This sequence encodes CASSYAGRSYEQYF.

A few counts support this clone. The chain uses TRBV30 and TRBJ1-2, with D tentatively TRBD1 (5 bases). The V gene's germline CDR1 is GTSNPN and CDR2 SVGIG (reference sequence). V lost 0 bases and J lost 2, with 10 bases in between. The CDR3 contains 14 residues. This CDR3 is CAWSVIGGNYGYTF. The DNA of the CDR3 is TGTGCCTGGAGTGTAATTGGGGGGAACTATGGCTACACCTTC.

The V and J genes are TRBV5-8 and TRBJ1-4; D might be TRBD1 (6 bases). This CDR3 region has 14 residues. The V end lost 6 bases, the J end lost 4 bases, and 13 bases lay between the germline ends. The germline V gene has CDR1 SGHTS and CDR2 YDEGEE. CDR3 nucleotides: TGTGCCAGCACACCTGGACAGAGTAATGAAAAACTGTTTTTT. Encoded protein: CASTPGQSNEKLFF.

The CDR3 loop is CASSEALSPLGGSPLHF. CDR3 sequence (DNA): TGTGCCAGCAGTGAAGCGCTAAGCCCCCTGGGAGGTTCACCCCTCCACTTT. The chain is built from TRBV6-1 and TRBJ1-6; D is ambiguous. The CDR3 has 17 amino acids. Germline assignment: CDR1 MNHNS and CDR2 SASEGT. V lost 0 bases to trimming and J lost 9 bases, with 18 bases between them.

This clone was seen a single time. This chain uses TRBV27 with TRBJ1-1, with D tentatively TRBD1 (5 bases). In germline, CDR1 is MNHEY, CDR2 SMNVEV (reference sequence). Between the trimmed V and J ends, which lost 0 bases and 6 bases, there was a span of 11 bases. CDR3 length: 14 residues. CDR3 coding DNA: TGTGCCAGCAGTTTATCGATTGGGGGGGCTGAAGCTTTCTTT. Protein sequence: CASSLSIGGAEAFF.

The sample holds a few counts of this clone. The chain links TRBV19 to TRBJ1-1; D is unresolved. V was pared by 0 bases and J by 1 base, with 12 bases between. The length of the CDR3 is 16 residues. Germline CDR1 and CDR2: LNHDA and SQIVND (reference sequence). In DNA form, the CDR3 reads TGTGCCAGTAGTATAGATAAGGGAGCCTGGAACACTGAAGCTTTCTTT. This encodes CASSIDKGAWNTEAFF.

This clone appeared a few times. The V and J genes are TRBV6-6 and TRBJ2-1; D uncertain. V lost 0 bases to trimming and J lost 6 bases, with 3 bases between them. The CDR3 is 12 residues long. CDR1 is MNHNY and CDR2 is SVGAGI in the germline V gene (reference sequence). CDR3 coding DNA: TGTGCCAGCAGTTACTCGAGCAATGAGCAGTTCTTC. Protein sequence: CASSYSSNEQFF.

The chain carries TRBV28 and TRBJ1-4; weak D call: TRBD1 (6 bases). Germline V gene data show CDR1 as MDHEN and CDR2 as SYDVKM. The CDR3 totals 15 residues. Between the trimmed V and J ends, which lost 4 bases and 3 bases, there was a span of 12 bases. The CDR3 DNA reads TGTGCCAGCAGTTCACCGGGACAATCTAATGAAAAACTGTTTTTT. Translated: CASSSPGQSNEKLFF.

The chain couples TRBV5-6 to TRBJ1-2; 8 bases map to TRBD1. CDR1 and CDR2 (germline): SGHDT, YYEEEE. The CDR3 consists of 14 residues. V was clipped by 5 bases and J by 4 bases; unmatched bases: 7. The CDR3 DNA is TGTGCCAGCAGGCCCGGGACAGGCATCTATGGCTACACCTTC. Amino acids: CASRPGTGIYGYTF.

This clone was counted a few times. J is TRBJ2-1 and V is TRBV6-1; 11 bases align to TRBD2. Looked up from germline, CDR1 is MNHNS and CDR2 is SASEGT. V dropped 3 bases and J dropped 7; count of bases not matched to a gene: 5. This CDR3 comprises 15 residues. The CDR3: CASSELAGGRNEQFF. DNA of the CDR3: TGTGCCAGCAGTGAGTTAGCGGGGGGGCGGAATGAGCAGTTCTTC.

V usage is TRBV11-2 and J usage is TRBJ2-5; 9 nucleotides line up with TRBD1. Near its end, the DNA agrees better with TRBJ2-7, so the J call may be wrong. Germline lookup yields CDR1 SGHAT and CDR2 FQNNGV. There are 15 residues in the CDR3. The DNA for the CDR3 is TGTGCCAGCAGCCGCCGGGACAGGGAAAGGGACGAGCAGTACTTC. Protein sequence: CASSRRDRERDEQYF.

The rearrangement joins TRBV7-2 to TRBJ2-3; 16 bases map to TRBD2. V was clipped by 1 base and J by 4 bases; unmatched bases: 5. Germline V gene sequence: CDR1 SGHTA, CDR2 FQGNSA. The CDR3 covers 18 residues. The CDR3 DNA is TGTGCCAGCAGCTTAGGGGGACTAGCGGGGGGGCTTGCAGATACGCAGTATTTT. It codes for CASSLGGLAGGLADTQYF.

CDR3 DNA: TGTGCCAGCAGTTTAAGGGACAGGGTGAGGTCACCCCTCCACTTT. This sequence encodes CASSLRDRVRSPLHF. V usage is TRBV28 and J usage is TRBJ1-6; 9 bases line up with TRBD1. Germline CDR1 MDHEN, CDR2 SYDVKM. V lost 2 bases and J lost 10; bases outside the gene matches: 6. The length of the CDR3 is 15 residues.

CDR3 sequence reads: CAWGLGTGELFF. The CDR3 bases are TGTGCCTGGGGTCTAGGCACCGGGGAGCTGTTTTTT. V and J are TRBV30 and TRBJ2-2; no definite D call. This CDR3 has 12 amino acids. From germline, CDR1 is GTSNPN and CDR2 SVGIG (reference sequence). Trimming removed 5 bases from V and 4 bases from J, with 8 bases in between.

This clone has just a few counts. The chain is built from TRBV5-4 and TRBJ1-2, with D unclear. Trimming pared 5 bases from V and 8 bases from J, leaving 13 bases between. The CDR3 sequence is 12 residues long. Looked up from germline, CDR1 is SGHNT and CDR2 is YYREEE (reference sequence). The CDR3 spells CASSQEGWGYTF. CDR3 DNA: TGTGCCAGCAGTCAAGAGGGATGGGGCTACACCTTC.

This clone was seen only a few times. The chain has TRBV30 and TRBJ2-7, with unresolved D. The CDR3 is 13 amino acids. V lost 2 bases and J 2 bases, leaving 10 bases between the germline ends. Germline V gene lookup returns CDR1 GTSNPN and CDR2 SVGIG (reference sequence). DNA of the CDR3: TGTGCCTGGAGTCCCGTGTCGGCCTACGAGCAGTACTTC. Translation: CAWSPVSAYEQYF.

The gene calls are TRBV6-1 and TRBJ1-2; D not certain. Trimming cost V 0 bases and J 0 bases, with 11 bases left between them. The germline CDR1 and CDR2 sequences are MNHNS and SASEGT. CDR3 length equals 16 residues. Here the CDR3 reads CASSEALADANYGYTF. As DNA, the CDR3 is TGTGCCAGCAGTGAAGCTTTAGCAGACGCTAACTATGGCTACACCTTC.

The chain joins TRBV21-1 to TRBJ2-5; the table's D call TRBD2 went unverified against the DNA. TRBV21-1 is a pseudogene locus. The CDR3 is 16 residues long. Here the CDR3 DNA reads TGTGCCAGCAGCAAAGGAGCAGCGGGGGGGCCCAAGACCCAGTACTTC. It encodes CASSKGAAGGPKTQYF.

The V and J genes are TRBV30 and TRBJ1-1; TRBD1 matches at 9 bases. Trimming at V came to 3 bases and at J to 4 bases, leaving 9 bases not matched to a gene. The CDR3 covers 15 residues. CDR1 and CDR2 from the germline V gene are GTSNPN and SVGIG (reference sequence). CDR3 bases: TGTGCCTGGAGCAGAGTACAGGGGGCGGGCACTGAAGCTTTCTTT. As protein: CAWSRVQGAGTEAFF. Using reference TRBV30 and TRBJ1-1 for the parts outside the CDR3, the full variable domain is SQTIHQWPATLVQPVGSPLSLECTVEGTSNPNLYWYRQAAGRGLQLLFYSVGIGQISSEVPQNLSASRPQDRQFILSSKKLLLSDSGFYLCAWSRVQGAGTEAFFGQGTRLTVV.

The rearrangement links TRBV13 to TRBJ2-7; 7 bases are a match to TRBD1. The CDR3 totals 15 residues. Germline V gene sequence: CDR1 PRHDT, CDR2 FYEKMQ (reference sequence). After removal of 0 bases from V and 2 bases from J, the junction contained 4 bases not matched to a gene. The DNA for the CDR3 is TGTGCCAGCAGCTTAGGCAGACAGGGCCCCTACGAGCAGTACTTC. Translated: CASSLGRQGPYEQYF.

This clone came up a few times. The chain uses TRBV6-1 and TRBJ2-5; 10 nucleotides agree with TRBD2. This CDR3 is built from 15 residues. J was trimmed by 2 bases and V by 4 bases; bases with no gene match: 4. Germline V gene data show CDR1 as MNHNS and CDR2 as SASEGT. Written as DNA, the CDR3 is TGTGCCAGCAGTGGGGCTAGCGGGGGTCAAGAGACCCAGTACTTC. It is translated as CASSGASGGQETQYF.